The clone carrying this T cell receptor beta chain was recorded only once. Its antigen is currently unknown. This sample was included in a study of lymphopenia after photon versus proton radiotherapy. Overall study results and limits: Better survival with proton therapy was suggested as possible, not demonstrated. Under photons, naive T cells and diversity fell while effector/memory populations rose. Oligoclonal CD8+ Temra expansion after nadir drove photon patients' diversity drop. In patients who died, overall survival fell as post-nadir TCR diversity dropped more.

The repertoire was sequenced with immunoSEQ multiplex PCR; TCRdb's copy has only in-frame clones and lacks some. The table records tens of thousands of clones, roughly 90% of them present only once. Germline CDR1 is SQVTM and CDR2 is ANQGSEA. The CDR3 covers 14 residues. The sequenced sample was peripheral blood, obtained from a patient treated with proton-based radiotherapy. This receptor was obtained from a woman aged 55-75 years with cholangiocarcinoma. Some clones in this sample may be carry-over from other donors' samples. The chain combines TRBV29-1 with TRBJ2-5; 11 bases line up with TRBD1. The J call may be mistaken, given a closer DNA end match to TRBJ2-7. This CDR3 is CSVRSGQGAFEQYF. The CDR3 nucleotides are TGCAGCGTTCGAAGCGGACAGGGGGCTTTCGAGCAGTACTTC.